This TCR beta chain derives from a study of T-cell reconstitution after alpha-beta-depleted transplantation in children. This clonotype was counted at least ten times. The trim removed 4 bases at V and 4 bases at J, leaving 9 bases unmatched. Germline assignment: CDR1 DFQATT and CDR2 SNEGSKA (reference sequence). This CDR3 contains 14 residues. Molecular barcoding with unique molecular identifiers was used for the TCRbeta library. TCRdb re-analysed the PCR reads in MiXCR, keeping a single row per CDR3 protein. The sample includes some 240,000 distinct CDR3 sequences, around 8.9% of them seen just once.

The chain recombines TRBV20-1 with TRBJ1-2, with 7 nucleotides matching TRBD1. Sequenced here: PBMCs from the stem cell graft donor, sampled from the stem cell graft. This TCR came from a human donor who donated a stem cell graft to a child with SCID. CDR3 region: CSAMDRPQGYGYTF. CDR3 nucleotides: TGCAGTGCTATGGACAGGCCCCAGGGCTATGGCTACACCTTC.